Reported below is one T cell receptor beta chain. Its target is unknown. This sample is drawn from a study of lymphopenia after photon versus proton radiotherapy. Regarding the study as a whole: After the lymphocyte nadir, photon-treated repertoires showed oligoclonal expansion, especially of CD8+ Temra cells.

TCRdb's table, derived via immunoSEQ multiplex PCR, lists solely in-frame clones and lacks some. In the table there are about 70,000 clones, 80% to 95% of which are singletons. The CDR3 loop spans 14 amino acids. Trimming took 8 bases from V and 3 from J; bases not matched to a gene: 4. Material: peripheral blood, obtained from a patient treated with photon-based radiotherapy. The chain links TRBV23-1 to TRBJ2-4, with 10 bases lining up with TRBD1. TRBV23-1 is identified as an open reading frame with a role that is uncertain. The source is a woman aged 40 to 50 with cholangiocarcinoma. CDR3 loop: CASGTGDGKNIQYF. The CDR3 DNA reads TGCGCCAGCGGGACAGGGGATGGCAAAAACATTCAGTACTTC.